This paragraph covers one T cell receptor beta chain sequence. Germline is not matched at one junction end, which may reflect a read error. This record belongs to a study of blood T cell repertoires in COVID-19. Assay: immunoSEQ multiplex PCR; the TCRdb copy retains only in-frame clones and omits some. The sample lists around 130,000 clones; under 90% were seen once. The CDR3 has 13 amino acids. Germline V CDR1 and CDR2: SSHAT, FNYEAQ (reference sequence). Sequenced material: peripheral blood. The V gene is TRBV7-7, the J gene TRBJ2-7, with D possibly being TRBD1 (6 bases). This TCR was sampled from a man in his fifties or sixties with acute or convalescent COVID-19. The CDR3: CASSSTTGSQQYF. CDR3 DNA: TGTGCTAGCAGCTCCACCACAGGGAGTCAGCAGTACTTC.